This T cell receptor (beta chain) was documented in a study of T cells in Graves' hyperthyroidism and ophthalmopathy. What was amplified from RNA transcripts were TCR beta CDR3 regions. A set of HTBI primers served as the primers for a first-round RT-PCR of the TCR CDR3. MiXCR, applied by TCRdb to the multiplex PCR reads, yields one record per CDR3 protein. The table lists approximately 590,000 distinct CDR3 sequences, less than 20% of them singletons. Regarding the study as a whole: Blood also carried most thyroid clonotypes expanded above 0.001.

The CDR3 is 16 amino acids. Looked up from germline, CDR1 is SGHRS and CDR2 is YFSETQ. With 5 bases clipped from V and 4 bases from J, the junction kept 7 bases outside the gene matches. Researchers defined stable Graves' hyperthyroidism as no ophthalmopathy progression within 18 months. Reasons for excluding patients were uncontrolled infection, other autoimmune disease, pregnancy or lactation. Worth noting for this clonotype: Its antigen is unidentified.

The clonotype originates from a woman aged 30 to 39 with Graves' hyperthyroidism. The chain uses TRBV5-1 and TRBJ1-3, with TRBD1 matching over 12 bases. The specimen was blood. The CDR3 loop is CASSPGQGAIGNTIYF. The CDR3 region has the DNA TGCGCCAGCAGTCCGGGACAGGGGGCCATCGGAAACACCATATATTTT.